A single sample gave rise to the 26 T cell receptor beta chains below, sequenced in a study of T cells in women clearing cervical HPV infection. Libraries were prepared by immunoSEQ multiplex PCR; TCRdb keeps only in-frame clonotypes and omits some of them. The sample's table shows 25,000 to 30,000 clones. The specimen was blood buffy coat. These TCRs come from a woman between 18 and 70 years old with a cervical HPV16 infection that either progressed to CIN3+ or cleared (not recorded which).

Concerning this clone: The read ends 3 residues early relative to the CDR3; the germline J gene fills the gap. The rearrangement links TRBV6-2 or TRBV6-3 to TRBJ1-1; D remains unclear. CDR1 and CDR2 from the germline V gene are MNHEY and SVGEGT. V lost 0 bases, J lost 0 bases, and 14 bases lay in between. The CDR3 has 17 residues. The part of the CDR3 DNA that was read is TGTGCCAGCAGTTACTCGGTCGGGGATCCTATGAACACTGAA. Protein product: CASSYSVGDPMNTE. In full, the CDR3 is CASSYSVGDPMNTEAFF.

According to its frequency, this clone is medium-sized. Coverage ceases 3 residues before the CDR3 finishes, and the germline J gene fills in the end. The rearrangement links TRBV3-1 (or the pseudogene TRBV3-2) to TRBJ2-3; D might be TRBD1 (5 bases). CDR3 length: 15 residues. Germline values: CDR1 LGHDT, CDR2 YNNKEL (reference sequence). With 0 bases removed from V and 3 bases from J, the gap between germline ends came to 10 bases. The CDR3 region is CASSQEFRVTDTQYF. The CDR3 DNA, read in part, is TGTGCCAGCAGCCAAGAATTCAGGGTTACAGATACG.

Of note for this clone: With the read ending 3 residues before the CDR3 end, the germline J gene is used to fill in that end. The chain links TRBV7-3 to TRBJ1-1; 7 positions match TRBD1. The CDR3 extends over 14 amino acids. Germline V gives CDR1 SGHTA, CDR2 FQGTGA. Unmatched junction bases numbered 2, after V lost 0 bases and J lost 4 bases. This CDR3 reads CASSLTGGITEAFF. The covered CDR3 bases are TGTGCCAGCAGCTTAACAGGGGGCATCACTGAA. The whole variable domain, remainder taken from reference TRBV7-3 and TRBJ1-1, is GAGVSQTPSNKVTEKGKYVELRCDPISGHTALYWYRQSLGQGPEFLIYFQGTGAADDSGLPNDRFFAVRPEGSVSTLKIQRTERGDSAVYLCASSLTGGITEAFFGQGTRLTVV.

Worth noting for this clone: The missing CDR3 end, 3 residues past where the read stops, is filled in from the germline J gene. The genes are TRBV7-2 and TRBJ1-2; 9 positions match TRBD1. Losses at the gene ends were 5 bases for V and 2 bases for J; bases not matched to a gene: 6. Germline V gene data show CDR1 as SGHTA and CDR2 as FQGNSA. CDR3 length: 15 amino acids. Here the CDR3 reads CASSTTGGSNYGYTF. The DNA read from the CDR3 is TGTGCCAGCAGCACGACAGGGGGTTCGAACTATGGC.

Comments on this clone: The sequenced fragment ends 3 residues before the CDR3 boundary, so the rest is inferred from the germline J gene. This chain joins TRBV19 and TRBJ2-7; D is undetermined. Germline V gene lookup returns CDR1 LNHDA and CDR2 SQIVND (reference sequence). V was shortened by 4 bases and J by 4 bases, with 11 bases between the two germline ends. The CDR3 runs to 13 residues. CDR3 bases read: TGTGCCAGTAGTACCCGAACAGAATACGAG. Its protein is CASSTRTEYE. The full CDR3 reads CASSTRTEYEQYF.

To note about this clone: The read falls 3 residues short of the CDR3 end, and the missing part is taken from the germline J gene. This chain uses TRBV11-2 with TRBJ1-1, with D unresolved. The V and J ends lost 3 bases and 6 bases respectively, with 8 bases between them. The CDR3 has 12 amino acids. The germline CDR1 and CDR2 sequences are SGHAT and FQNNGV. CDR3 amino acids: CASSLGQPEAFF. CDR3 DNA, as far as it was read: TGTGCCAGCAGCTTGGGCCAGCCTGAA.

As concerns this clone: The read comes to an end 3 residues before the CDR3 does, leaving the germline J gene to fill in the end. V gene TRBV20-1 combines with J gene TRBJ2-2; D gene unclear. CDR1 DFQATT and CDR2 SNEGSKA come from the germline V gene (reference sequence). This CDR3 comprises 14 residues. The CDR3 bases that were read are TGCAGTGCTAGCGGTTTCCCTAGAGATTCACCG. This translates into CSASGFPRDSP. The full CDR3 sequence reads CSASGFPRDSPLFF.

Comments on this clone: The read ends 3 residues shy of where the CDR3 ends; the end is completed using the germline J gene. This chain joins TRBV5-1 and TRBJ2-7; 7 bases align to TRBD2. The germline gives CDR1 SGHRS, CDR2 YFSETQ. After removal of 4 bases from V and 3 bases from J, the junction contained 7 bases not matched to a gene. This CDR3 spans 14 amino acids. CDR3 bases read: TGCGCCAGCAGCCCGGAACTAGCGTACTACGAG. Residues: CASSPELAYYE. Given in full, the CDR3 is CASSPELAYYEQYF.

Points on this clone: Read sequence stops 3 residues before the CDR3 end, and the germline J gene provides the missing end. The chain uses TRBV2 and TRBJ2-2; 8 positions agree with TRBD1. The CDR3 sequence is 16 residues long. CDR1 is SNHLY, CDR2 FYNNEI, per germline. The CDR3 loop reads CASKGQGYSGANVLFF. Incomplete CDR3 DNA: TGTGCCAGCAAAGGACAGGGATACTCTGGGGCCAACGTG.

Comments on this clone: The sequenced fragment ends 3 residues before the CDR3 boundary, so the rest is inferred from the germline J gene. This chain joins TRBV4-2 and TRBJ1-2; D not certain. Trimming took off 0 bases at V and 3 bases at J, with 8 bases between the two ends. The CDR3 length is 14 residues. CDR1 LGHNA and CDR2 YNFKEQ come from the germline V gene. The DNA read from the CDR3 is TGTGCCAGCAGCCAAGATCGAGGCTACTATGGC. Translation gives CASSQDRGYYG. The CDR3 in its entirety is CASSQDRGYYGYTF.

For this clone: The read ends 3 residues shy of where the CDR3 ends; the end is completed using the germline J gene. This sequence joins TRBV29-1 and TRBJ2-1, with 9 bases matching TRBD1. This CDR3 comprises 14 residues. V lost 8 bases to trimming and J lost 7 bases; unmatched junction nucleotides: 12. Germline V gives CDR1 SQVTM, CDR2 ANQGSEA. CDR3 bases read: TGCAGCTATCTACCGGGACAGGGTACGAATGAG. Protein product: CSYLPGQGTNE. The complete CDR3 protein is CSYLPGQGTNEQFF.

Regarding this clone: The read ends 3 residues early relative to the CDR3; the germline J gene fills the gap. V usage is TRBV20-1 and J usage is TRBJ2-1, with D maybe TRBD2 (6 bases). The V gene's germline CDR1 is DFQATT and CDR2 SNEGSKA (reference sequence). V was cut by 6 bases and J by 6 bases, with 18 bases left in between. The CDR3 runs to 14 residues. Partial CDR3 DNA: TGCAGTGCCCCCCCGGGACTCCCTCCCAATGAG. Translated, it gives CSAPPGLPPNE. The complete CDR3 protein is CSAPPGLPPNEQFF.

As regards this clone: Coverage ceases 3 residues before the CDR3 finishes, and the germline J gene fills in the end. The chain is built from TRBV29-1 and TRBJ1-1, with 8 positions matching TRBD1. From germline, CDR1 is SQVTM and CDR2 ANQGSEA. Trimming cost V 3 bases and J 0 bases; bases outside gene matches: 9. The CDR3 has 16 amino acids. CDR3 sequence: CSVEGDRSQMNTEAFF. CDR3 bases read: TGCAGCGTTGAGGGGGACAGGAGCCAAATGAACACTGAA.

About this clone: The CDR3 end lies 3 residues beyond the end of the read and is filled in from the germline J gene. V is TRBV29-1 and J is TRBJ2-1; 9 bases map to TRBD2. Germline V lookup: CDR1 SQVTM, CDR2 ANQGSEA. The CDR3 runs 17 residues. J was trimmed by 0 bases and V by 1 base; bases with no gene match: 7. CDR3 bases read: TGCAGCGTTGAAGTTGCGGGAGGGCCTAGCTCCTACAATGAG. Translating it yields CSVEVAGGPSSYNE. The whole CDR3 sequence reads CSVEVAGGPSSYNEQFF.

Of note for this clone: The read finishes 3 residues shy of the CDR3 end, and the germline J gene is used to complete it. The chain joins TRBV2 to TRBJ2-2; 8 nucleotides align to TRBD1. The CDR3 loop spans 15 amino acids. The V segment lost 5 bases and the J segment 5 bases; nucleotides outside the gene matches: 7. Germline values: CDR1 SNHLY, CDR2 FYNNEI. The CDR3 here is CASSPGGRGTGELFF. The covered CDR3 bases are TGTGCCAGCAGTCCAGGGGGCAGGGGAACCGGGGAG.

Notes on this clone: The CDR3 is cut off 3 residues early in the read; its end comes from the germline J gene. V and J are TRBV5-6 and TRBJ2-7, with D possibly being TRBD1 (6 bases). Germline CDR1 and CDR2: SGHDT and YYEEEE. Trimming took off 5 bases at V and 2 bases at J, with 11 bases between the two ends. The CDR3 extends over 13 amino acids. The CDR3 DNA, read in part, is TGTGCCAGCAGTTACAGGGCTCCCTACGAG. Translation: CASSYRAPYE. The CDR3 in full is CASSYRAPYEQYF.

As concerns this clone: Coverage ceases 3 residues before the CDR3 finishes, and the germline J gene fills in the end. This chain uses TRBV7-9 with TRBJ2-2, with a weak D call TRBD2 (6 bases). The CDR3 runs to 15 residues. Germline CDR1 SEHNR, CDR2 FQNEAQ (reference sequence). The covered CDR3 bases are TGTGCCAGCAGCTTAGCGGCGGGATTTGAAAAACTG. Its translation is CASSLAAGFEKL. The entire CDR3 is CASSLAAGFEKLLFF.

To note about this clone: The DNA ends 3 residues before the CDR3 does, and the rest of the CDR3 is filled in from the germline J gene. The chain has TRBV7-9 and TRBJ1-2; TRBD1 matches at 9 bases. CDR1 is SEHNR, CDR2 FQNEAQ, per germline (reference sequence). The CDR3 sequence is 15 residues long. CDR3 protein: CASSPAGTGSNDYTF. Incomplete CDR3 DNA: TGTGCCAGCAGCCCCGCCGGGACAGGGAGTAACGAC.

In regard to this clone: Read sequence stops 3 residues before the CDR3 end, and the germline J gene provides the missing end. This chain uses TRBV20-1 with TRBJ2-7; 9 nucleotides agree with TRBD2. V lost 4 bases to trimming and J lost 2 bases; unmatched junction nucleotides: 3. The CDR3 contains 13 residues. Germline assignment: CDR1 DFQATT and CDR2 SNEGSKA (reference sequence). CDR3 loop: CSATSGEAYEQYF. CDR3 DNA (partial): TGCAGTGCTACTAGCGGGGAGGCCTACGAG.

The CDR3 DNA, read in part, is TGTGCCAGCAGCCCCCGGGAAGCGGGGCTCCTATATGAG. It is translated as CASSPREAGLLYE. The entire CDR3 protein reads CASSPREAGLLYEQFF. The chain recombines TRBV4-2 with TRBJ2-1, with 7 bases identical to TRBD2. The read terminates 3 residues ahead of where the CDR3 ends, so the germline J gene completes it. This CDR3 contains 16 residues. CDR1 and CDR2 (germline): LGHNA, YNFKEQ. J lost 8 bases, V lost 4 bases, and 14 bases had no gene match.

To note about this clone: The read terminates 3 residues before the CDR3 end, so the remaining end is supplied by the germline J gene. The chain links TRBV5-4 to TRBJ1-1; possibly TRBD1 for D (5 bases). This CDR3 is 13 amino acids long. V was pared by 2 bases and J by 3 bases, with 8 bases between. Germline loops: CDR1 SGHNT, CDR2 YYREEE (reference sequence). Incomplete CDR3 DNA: TGTGCCAGCAGCTTTAGACAGTACACTGAA. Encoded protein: CASSFRQYTE. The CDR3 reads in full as CASSFRQYTEAFF.

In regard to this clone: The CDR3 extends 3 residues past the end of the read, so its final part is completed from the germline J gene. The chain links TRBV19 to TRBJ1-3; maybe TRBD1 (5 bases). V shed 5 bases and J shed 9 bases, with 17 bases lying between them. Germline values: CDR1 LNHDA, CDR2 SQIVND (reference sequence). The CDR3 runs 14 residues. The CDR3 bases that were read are TGTGCCAGTAGTTATCGGGCAGGGCGGGGCACC. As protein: CASSYRAGRGT. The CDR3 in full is CASSYRAGRGTIYF. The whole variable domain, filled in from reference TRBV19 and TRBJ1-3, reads DGGITQSPKYLFRKEGQNVTLSCEQNLNHDAMYWYRQDPGQGLRLIYYSQIVNDFQKGDIAEGYSVSREKKESFPLTVTSAQKNPTAFYLCASSYRAGRGTIYFGEGSWLTVV.

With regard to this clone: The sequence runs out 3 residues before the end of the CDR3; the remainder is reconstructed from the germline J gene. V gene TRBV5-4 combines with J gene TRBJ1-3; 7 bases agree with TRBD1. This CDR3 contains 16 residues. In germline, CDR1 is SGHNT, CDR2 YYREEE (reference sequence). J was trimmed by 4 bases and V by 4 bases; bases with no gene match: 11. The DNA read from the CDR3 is TGTGCCAGCAGCAAGGCCGGGACAGAGAAAGGAAACACC. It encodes CASSKAGTEKGNT. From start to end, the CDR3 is CASSKAGTEKGNTIYF.

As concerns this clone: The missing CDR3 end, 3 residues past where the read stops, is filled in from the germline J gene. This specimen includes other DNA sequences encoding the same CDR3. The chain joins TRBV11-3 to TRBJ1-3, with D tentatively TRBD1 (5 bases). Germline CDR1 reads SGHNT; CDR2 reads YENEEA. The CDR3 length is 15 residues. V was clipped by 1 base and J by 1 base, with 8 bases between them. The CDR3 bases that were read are TGTGCCAGCAGCTTAGGAAGGGGATCTGGAAACACC. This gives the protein CASSLGRGSGNT. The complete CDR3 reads CASSLGRGSGNTIYF.

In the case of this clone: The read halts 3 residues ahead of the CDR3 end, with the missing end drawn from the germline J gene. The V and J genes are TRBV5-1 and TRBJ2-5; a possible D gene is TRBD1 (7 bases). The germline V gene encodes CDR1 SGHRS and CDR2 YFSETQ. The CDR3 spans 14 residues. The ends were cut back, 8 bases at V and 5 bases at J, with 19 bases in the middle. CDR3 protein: CARPGSRGEETQYF. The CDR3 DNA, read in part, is TGCGCCAGACCCGGATCCAGGGGGGAGGAGACC.

CDR3: CASTEGAWEKLFF. The DNA read from the CDR3 is TGCGCCAGCACCGAGGGGGCTTGGGAAAAG. V is TRBV10-1 and J is TRBJ2-2; 7 positions match TRBD1. Read data end 3 residues before the CDR3 end; the end is taken from the germline J gene. Looked up from germline, CDR1 is WNHNN and CDR2 is SYGVQD (reference sequence). This CDR3 has 13 amino acids.